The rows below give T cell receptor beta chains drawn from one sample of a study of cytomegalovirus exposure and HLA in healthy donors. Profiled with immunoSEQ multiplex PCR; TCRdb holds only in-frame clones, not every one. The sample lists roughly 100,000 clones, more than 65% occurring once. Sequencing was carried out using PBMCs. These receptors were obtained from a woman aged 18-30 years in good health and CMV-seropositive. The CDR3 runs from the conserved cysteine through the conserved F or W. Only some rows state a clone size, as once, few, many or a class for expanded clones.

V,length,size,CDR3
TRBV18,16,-,CASSPGTSGSTDTQYF
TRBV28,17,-,CASSLGQVTLTYEEQYF
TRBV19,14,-,CASGQGSVSDEQYF
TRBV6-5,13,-,CASSYPSTDTQYF
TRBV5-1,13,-,CASSSQGGGPQHF
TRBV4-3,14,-,CASSQGDRYTEAFF
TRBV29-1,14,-,CSFSRGTRGEEQYF
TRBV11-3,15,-,CASSLGSAGNEKLFF
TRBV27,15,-,CASSLKEGRSYEQYF
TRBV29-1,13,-,CSALGDSNQPQHF
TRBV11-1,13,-,CASSPGVQDSQHF
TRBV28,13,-,CASTSPSYNEQFF
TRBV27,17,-,CASSPVKLAGGPWEQFF
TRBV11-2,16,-,CASRSLAGGRNGELFF
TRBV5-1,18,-,CASSLVGIAGTATYEQYF
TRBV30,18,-,CAWSVRFRGRSPGQAQHF
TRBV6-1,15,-,CASSEERVGNQPQHF
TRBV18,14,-,CASSPPGRGTEAFF
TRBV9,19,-,CASSSTWLAETLGTDTQYF
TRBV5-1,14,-,CASSLDGAGYGYTF
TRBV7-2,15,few,CASSPQGVRTDTQYF
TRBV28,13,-,CASSLEALPGYTF
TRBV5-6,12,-,CASNQGSGELFF
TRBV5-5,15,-,CASSLLLTGGTEAFF
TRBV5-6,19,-,CASSLGLETSMKTYNEQFF
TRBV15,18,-,CATSRLPRTSKSTDTQYF
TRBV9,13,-,CASTWGTGDGYTF
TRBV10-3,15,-,CAIRAGTILTDTQYF
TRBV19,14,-,CASQRRGHGETQYF
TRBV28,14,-,CASSLVTGNQPQHF
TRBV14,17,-,CASSQGILAGGFYEQYF
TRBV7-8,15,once,CASSPLGDRGLEQYF
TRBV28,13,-,CASSPVSQYEQYF
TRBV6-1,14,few,CASTPGTTNEKLFF
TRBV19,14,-,CASSKAGGNYEQYF
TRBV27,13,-,CASSPGLYNEQFF
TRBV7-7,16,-,CASSRAAGGWDYGYTF
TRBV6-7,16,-,CASSPSDFSLRQPQHF
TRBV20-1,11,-,CSARDPGTQYF
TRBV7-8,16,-,CASRTGTQLGNEKLFF
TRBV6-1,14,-,CASSLDRVRTEAFF
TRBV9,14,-,CASSAKWDSYEQYF
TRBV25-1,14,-,CASRVTGESSPLHF
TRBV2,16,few,CASSEVRLAVFNEQFF
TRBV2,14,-,CASSAGVYGTEAFF
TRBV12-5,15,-,CASGRGTSAYNEQFF
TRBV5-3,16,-,CARSLDREITNTEAFF
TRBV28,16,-,CASSQPGTGLVEKLFF
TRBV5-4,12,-,CASSLLTDTQYF
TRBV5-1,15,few,CASSVGQGANYGYTF
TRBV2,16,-,CASRRAGGGLNTEAFF
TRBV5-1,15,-,CASSLAGQRQETQYF
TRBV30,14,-,CAWGDRNLNTEAFF
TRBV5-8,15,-,CASSPPGGGGQPQHF
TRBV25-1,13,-,CASSGTGGNEQFF